This TCR beta chain was retrieved from a study of early T cells in non-severe SARS-CoV-2 infection. Points on this clonotype: What it binds is not known.

Unique molecular identifier tags were affixed to discrete cDNA molecules. In TCRdb, the 5' RACE reads were re-called with MiXCR into one record per CDR3 protein. The sample consists of about 80,000 distinct CDR3 sequences, about an eighth of them appearing once. Study-wide results and limits: The study's VDJdb matching favored anti-spike CD8 responses and missed private and CD4 specificities.

Sequencing was performed on whole blood. The receptor comes from an adult who was a healthcare worker with PCR-confirmed SARS-CoV-2 infection or an uninfected control (not recorded which).

The CDR3 DNA is TGTGCCAGCAGTTTTGGCGGCAGCTACAATGAGCAGTTCTTC. It translates to CASSFGGSYNEQFF. This chain joins TRBV27 and TRBJ2-1; D not resolved. In germline, CDR1 is MNHEY, CDR2 SMNVEV (reference sequence). Trimming took off 3 bases at V and 3 bases at J, with 9 bases between the two ends. The CDR3 has 14 amino acids.